A single sample is the source of the 3 T cell receptor beta chains below, sequenced in a study of T cell repertoires in cytomegalovirus infection. Their antigen targets remain unknown. TCRdb ran MiXCR on the reads and lists one entry per CDR3 protein. Among under 850,000 distinct CDR3 sequences listed, 30% to 40% were seen once. This specimen was cultured PBMCs, taken from culture after CMV antigen stimulation. The receptors come from a human donor in good health (CMV status not recorded). Some clones in this sample may be carry-over from other donors' samples.

This clonotype showed up just once. Its ends do not fully match the called genes, so a read error is possible. The V and J genes are TRBV7-9 and TRBJ2-5; 16 bases align to TRBD2. Germline values: CDR1 SEHNR, CDR2 FQNEAQ (reference sequence). The CDR3 is 17 amino acids. CDR3 DNA sequence: TGTGCCAGCAGTCTGATGGGACTAGCGGGAGGGGCAGAGACCCAGTGCTTC. This gives the protein CASSLMGLAGGAETQCF.

This clonotype occurred a few times. This chain joins TRBV4-3 and TRBJ2-7; no clear D. Per germline, CDR1 LGHNA and CDR2 YSLEER. This CDR3 comprises 13 residues. The ends were cut back, 1 base at V and 0 bases at J, with 4 bases in the middle. The CDR3 nucleotides are TGCGCCAGCAGCCAAGGGGGCTCCTACGAGCAGTACTTC. Translation gives CASSQGGSYEQYF.

This clonotype came up once. The CDR3 loop is CASSDMGHLDEQFF. DNA for the CDR3: TGTGCCAGCAGTGACATGGGGCACTTGGACGAGCAGTTCTTC. The chain has TRBV25-1 and TRBJ2-1, with D possibly TRBD1 on 5 matching bases. V lost 3 bases, J lost 10 bases, and 16 bases lay in between. Per the germline V gene, CDR1 is MGHDK and CDR2 is SYGVNS. There are 14 residues in the CDR3.